This TCR beta chain came from a study of blood T cell repertoires in COVID-19. As for the study in general: Spain, Italy and the United States supplied samples that represented acute and convalescent COVID-19. In each case, the material was cDNA or gDNA derived from T cells, B-cell-depleted T cells, or PBMCs.

Germline V gene sequence: CDR1 SGDLS, CDR2 YYNGEE. The junction had 6 bases not matched to a gene; V was cut back by 0 bases and J by 7 bases. The CDR3 contains 14 residues. In the authors' workflow: Amplification of reference gene primers provided the estimated nucleated cell counts. Assay: immunoSEQ multiplex PCR; the TCRdb copy retains only in-frame clones and omits some. Clone size and V and J calls were adopted from that table, with D and trimming inferred from the DNA. The sample contains a few hundred thousand clones, approximately 87% of which appear only once. This receptor was obtained from a man aged 55 to 70 who had recovered from COVID-19. The rearrangement uses TRBV9 and TRBJ2-7, with 8 bases identical to TRBD2. Input material: peripheral blood. This chain's CDR3 is CASSVAPGGREQYF. CDR3 nucleotides: TGTGCCAGCAGCGTAGCCCCGGGGGGGCGTGAGCAGTACTTC.